This T cell receptor beta chain emerged from a study of cytomegalovirus exposure and HLA in healthy donors. Whole-study context: The early release's HLA-typed donors yielded roughly 85 million unique TCRs.

Details on this clone: The antigen remains unidentified.

Primers for the PCR totalled 60 Vbeta and 13 Jbeta. Original processing notes: Counted up in a later analysis, unique TCR beta chains came to about 83 million, with around 10 million shared. Produced via immunoSEQ multiplex PCR; TCRdb's table is partial and in-frame only. V, J and clone size are those of that table, while D and trimming were read from the DNA. The sample lists approximately 87,000 clones; just under 85% were seen once. Trimming pared 4 bases from V and 0 bases from J, leaving 4 bases between. Germline lookup yields CDR1 MNHNS and CDR2 SASEGT. CDR3 length equals 12 residues. Study conclusions and caveats: Several of the most significant clusters were apparently associated with common viral pathogens in a later analysis.

The genes are TRBV6-1 and TRBJ2-7; D is undetermined. The receptor's source is a woman aged 18 to 35 in good health and CMV-seropositive. Specimen: PBMCs. The CDR3 spells CASSGASYEQYF. CDR3 sequence (DNA): TGTGCCAGCAGTGGGGCCTCCTACGAGCAGTACTTC.